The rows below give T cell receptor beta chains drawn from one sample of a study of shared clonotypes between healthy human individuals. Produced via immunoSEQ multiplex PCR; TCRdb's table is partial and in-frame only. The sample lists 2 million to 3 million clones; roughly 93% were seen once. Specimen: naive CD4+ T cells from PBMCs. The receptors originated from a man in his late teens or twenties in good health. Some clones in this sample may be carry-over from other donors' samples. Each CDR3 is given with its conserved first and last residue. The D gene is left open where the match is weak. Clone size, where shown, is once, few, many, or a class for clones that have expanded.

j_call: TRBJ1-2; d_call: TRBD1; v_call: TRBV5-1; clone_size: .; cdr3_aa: CASGSTGSEGGYTF; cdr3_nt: TGCGCCAGCGGATCGACAGGGTCTGAAGGTGGCTACACCTTC
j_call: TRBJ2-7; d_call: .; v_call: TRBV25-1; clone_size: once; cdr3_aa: CASSELGRGDEQYF; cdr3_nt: TGTGCCAGCAGTGAATTGGGGCGAGGGGACGAGCAGTACTTC
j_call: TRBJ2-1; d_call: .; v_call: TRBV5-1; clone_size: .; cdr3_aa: CASSPSDRTTYNEQFF; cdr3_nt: TGCGCCAGCAGCCCCTCGGACAGAACTACTTACAATGAGCAGTTCTTC
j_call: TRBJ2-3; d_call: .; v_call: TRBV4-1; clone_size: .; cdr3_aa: CASSQDSRAGGTDTQYF; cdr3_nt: TGCGCCAGCAGCCAAGATTCAAGGGCAGGGGGCACAGATACGCAGTATTTT
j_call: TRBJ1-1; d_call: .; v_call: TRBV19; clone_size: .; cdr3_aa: CASSSILNTEAFF; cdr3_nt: TGTGCCAGTAGTTCTATTCTGAACACTGAAGCTTTCTTT
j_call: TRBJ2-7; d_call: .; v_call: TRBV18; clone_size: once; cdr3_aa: CASSPDRQRLGQYF; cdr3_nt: TGTGCCAGCTCACCGGACCGTCAGCGTTTGGGGCAGTACTTC
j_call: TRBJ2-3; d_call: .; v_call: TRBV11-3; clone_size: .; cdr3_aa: CASSPTWGQTDTQYF; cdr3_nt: TGTGCCAGCAGCCCTACCTGGGGGCAAACAGATACGCAGTATTTT
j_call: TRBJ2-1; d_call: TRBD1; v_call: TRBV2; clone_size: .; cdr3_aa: CASRDRGQRNEQFF; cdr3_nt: TGTGCCAGCAGGGACAGGGGGCAGAGGAATGAGCAGTTCTTC
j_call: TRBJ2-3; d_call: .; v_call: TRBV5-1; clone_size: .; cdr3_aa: CASSFGPEGTDTQYF; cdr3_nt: TGCGCCAGCAGCTTCGGGCCCGAGGGCACAGATACGCAGTATTTT
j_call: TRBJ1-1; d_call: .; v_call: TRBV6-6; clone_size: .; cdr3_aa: CASRTQGLDTEAFF; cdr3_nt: TGTGCCAGCAGGACACAGGGTTTGGACACTGAAGCTTTCTTT
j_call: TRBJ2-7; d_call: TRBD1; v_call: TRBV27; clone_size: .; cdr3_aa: CASSHTGTGAYEQYF; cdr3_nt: TGTGCCAGCAGTCACACCGGGACAGGGGCCTACGAGCAGTACTTC
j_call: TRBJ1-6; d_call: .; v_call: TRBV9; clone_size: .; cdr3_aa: CASSVDTSGRSPLHF; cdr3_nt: TGTGCCAGCAGCGTAGATACGTCGGGTAGATCACCCCTCCACTTT
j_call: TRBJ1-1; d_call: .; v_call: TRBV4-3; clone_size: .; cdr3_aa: CASSQGWGGKMAEAFF; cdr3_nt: TGCGCCAGCAGCCAGGGGTGGGGGGGCAAAATGGCTGAAGCTTTCTTT
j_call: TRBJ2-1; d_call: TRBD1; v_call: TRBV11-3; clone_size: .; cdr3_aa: CASSFTTGIEQFF; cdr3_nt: TGTGCCAGCAGCTTTACGACAGGGATTGAGCAGTTCTTC
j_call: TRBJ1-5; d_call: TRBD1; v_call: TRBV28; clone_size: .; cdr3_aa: CASSMETGGFQPQHF; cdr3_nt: TGTGCCAGCAGTATGGAGACAGGGGGCTTTCAGCCCCAGCATTTT
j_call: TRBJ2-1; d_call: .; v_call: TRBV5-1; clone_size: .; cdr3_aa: CASSRWGGGPLVDEQFF; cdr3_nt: TGCGCCAGCAGCCGATGGGGGGGCGGACCCCTAGTGGATGAGCAGTTCTTC
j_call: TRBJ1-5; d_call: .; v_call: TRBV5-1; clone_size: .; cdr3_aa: CASSLVADQPQHF; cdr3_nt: TGCGCCAGCAGCTTAGTGGCCGATCAGCCCCAGCATTTT
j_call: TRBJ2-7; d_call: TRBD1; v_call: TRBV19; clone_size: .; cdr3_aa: CASSIGTGFSYEQYF; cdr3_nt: TGTGCCAGTAGTATAGGGACAGGGTTCTCCTACGAGCAGTACTTC
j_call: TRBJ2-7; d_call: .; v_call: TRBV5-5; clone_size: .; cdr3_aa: CASSLTVPLPGEQYF; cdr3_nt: TGTGCCAGCAGCCTGACAGTTCCATTGCCGGGCGAGCAGTACTTC
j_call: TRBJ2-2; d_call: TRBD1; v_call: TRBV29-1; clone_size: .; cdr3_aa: CSVGGRGQDGELFF; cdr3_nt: TGCAGCGTTGGAGGCAGGGGGCAGGACGGGGAGCTGTTTTTT
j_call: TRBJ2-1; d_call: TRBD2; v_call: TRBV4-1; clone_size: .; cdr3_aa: CASSQDSGGGEQFF; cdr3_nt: TGCGCCAGCAGCCAGGATTCCGGGGGGGGTGAGCAGTTCTTC
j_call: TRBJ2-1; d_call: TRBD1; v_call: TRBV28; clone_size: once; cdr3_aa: CASSILRDSLFF; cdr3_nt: TGTGCCAGCAGTATCCTCCGGGACAGTCTGTTCTTC
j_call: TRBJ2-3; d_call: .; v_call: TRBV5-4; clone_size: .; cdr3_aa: CASSLLTDTQYF; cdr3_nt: TGTGCCAGCAGCCTGCTAACAGATACGCAGTATTTT
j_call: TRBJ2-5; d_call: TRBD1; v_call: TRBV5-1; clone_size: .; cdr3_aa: CASSHGTAYQETQYF; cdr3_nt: TGCGCCAGCAGCCACGGGACAGCCTACCAAGAGACCCAGTACTTC
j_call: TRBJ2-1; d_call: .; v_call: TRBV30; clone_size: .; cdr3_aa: CAWSEPPASQFF; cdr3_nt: TGTGCCTGGAGTGAGCCCCCCGCCAGCCAGTTCTTC
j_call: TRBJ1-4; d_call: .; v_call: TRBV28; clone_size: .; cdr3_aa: CASSLRGEKLFF; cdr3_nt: TGTGCCAGCAGTCTCCGGGGTGAAAAACTGTTTTTT
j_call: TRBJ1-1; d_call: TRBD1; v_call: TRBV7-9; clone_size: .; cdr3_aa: CASSSRAGGQNTEAFF; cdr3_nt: TGTGCCAGCAGCTCGAGAGCAGGGGGTCAGAACACTGAAGCTTTCTTT
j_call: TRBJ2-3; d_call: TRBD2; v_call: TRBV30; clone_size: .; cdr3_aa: CAWSGTSGTDTQYF; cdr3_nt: TGTGCCTGGAGTGGGACTAGCGGGACCGATACGCAGTATTTT
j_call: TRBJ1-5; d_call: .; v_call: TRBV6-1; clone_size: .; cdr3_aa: CASSGRAPNQPQHF; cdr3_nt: TGTGCCAGCAGTGGCCGGGCCCCCAATCAGCCCCAGCATTTT
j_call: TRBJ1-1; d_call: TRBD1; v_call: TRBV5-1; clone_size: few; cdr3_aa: CASRTGTENTEAFF; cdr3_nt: TGCGCCAGCAGAACCGGGACAGAGAACACTGAAGCTTTCTTT
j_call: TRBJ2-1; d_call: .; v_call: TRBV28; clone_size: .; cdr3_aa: CASRDSAHLSYNEQFF; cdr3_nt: TGTGCCAGCCGGGATTCGGCCCACCTCTCCTACAATGAGCAGTTCTTC
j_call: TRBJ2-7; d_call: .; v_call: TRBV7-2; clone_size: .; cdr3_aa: CASSLGGTRVEQYF; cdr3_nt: TGTGCCAGCAGCTTAGGCGGGACCCGTGTCGAGCAGTACTTC
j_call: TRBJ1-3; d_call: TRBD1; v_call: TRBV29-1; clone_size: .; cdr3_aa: CSVRTGPSGNTIYF; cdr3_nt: TGCAGCGTTAGGACAGGACCCTCTGGAAACACCATATATTTT
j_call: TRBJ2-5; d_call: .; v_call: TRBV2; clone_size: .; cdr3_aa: CASSEAGRGIQETQYF; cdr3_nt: TGTGCCAGCAGTGAAGCGGGGCGGGGAATCCAAGAGACCCAGTACTTC
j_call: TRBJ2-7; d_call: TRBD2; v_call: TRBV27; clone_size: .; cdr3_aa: CASSLGRGSGPYEQYF; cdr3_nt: TGTGCCAGCAGTTTAGGGCGCGGTAGCGGGCCCTACGAGCAGTACTTC
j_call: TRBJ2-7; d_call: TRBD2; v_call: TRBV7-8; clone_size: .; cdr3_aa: CASSPREMGTSYEQYF; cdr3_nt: TGTGCCAGCAGCCCGCGGGAGATGGGAACCTCCTACGAGCAGTACTTC
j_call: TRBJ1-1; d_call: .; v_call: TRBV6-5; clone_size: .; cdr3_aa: CASSSYRGAEAFF; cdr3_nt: TGTGCCAGCAGTTCCTATAGGGGGGCTGAAGCTTTCTTT